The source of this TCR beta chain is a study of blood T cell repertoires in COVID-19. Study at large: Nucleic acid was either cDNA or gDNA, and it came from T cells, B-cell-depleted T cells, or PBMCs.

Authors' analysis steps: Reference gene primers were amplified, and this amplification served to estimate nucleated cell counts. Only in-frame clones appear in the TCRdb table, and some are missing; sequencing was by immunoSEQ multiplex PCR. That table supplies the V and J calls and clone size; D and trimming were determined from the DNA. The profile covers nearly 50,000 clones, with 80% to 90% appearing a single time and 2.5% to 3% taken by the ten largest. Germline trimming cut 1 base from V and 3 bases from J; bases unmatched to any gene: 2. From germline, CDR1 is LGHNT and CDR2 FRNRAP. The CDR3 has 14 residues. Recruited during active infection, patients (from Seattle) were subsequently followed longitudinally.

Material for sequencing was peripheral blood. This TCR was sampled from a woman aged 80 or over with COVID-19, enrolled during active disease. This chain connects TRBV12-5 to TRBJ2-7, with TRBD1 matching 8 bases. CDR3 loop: CASGLGDRGYEQYF. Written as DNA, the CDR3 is TGTGCTAGTGGTTTGGGAGACAGGGGCTACGAGCAGTACTTC.